The clone carrying this T cell receptor beta chain appeared a single time. The sample is drawn from a study of cytomegalovirus exposure and HLA in healthy donors. Study-level background: An earlier analysis identified approximately 110 million unique TCR beta sequences in about 180 million T cells. The study placed about 81% of its 398 genotyped donors in the Caucasian-associated ancestry cluster.

PCR used 60 Vbeta primers and 13 Jbeta primers. Assay used: immunoSEQ multiplex PCR; TCRdb lists only in-frame clones, some missing. The profile shows around 120,000 clones, about three quarters of them singletons. The sequencing input was PBMCs. The sequence derives from a man between 60 and 75 years old in good health and CMV-seropositive.

The CDR3, as DNA: TGTGCCAGCAGTTTAACAGAGTATAATTCACCCCTCCACTTT. Protein: CASSLTEYNSPLHF. The chain carries TRBV25-1 and TRBJ1-6; D is unresolved. In germline, CDR1 is MGHDK, CDR2 SYGVNS. V gave up 5 bases and J gave up 4 bases, with 9 bases separating them. The CDR3 runs 14 residues.